Listed below are T cell receptor beta chains from one sample, sequenced in a study of blood T cell repertoires in COVID-19. Libraries were prepared by immunoSEQ multiplex PCR; TCRdb keeps only in-frame clonotypes and omits some of them. The sample includes about 97,000 clones, 84% of them seen just once. Source material: peripheral blood. The receptor set was obtained from a man aged 40-50 years with active or convalescent COVID-19. The conserved cysteine and the conserved F or W are not part of the CDR3 here. Each record gives: CDR3 length, V gene, J gene, CDR3 protein.

cdr3_length: 15; v_call: TRBV5-4; j_call: TRBJ2-2; cdr3_aa: ASSPLGGGALYGELF
cdr3_length: 18; v_call: TRBV30; j_call: TRBJ1-3; cdr3_aa: ASPGHRWGPAPSSGNTIY
cdr3_length: 13; v_call: TRBV18; j_call: TRBJ2-7; cdr3_aa: ASSPLGTSGYEQY
cdr3_length: 12; v_call: TRBV2; j_call: TRBJ2-1; cdr3_aa: ASTSSQGGNEQF
cdr3_length: 14; v_call: TRBV24-1; j_call: TRBJ2-1; cdr3_aa: ATSGLGLAGVNEQF
cdr3_length: 13; v_call: TRBV9; j_call: TRBJ2-7; cdr3_aa: ASSVVGEVSYEQY
cdr3_length: 12; v_call: TRBV24-1; j_call: TRBJ2-1; cdr3_aa: ATSGSHGYNEQF
cdr3_length: 15; v_call: TRBV6-4; j_call: TRBJ1-1; cdr3_aa: ASSDSGWDRGNTEAF
cdr3_length: 13; v_call: TRBV7-9; j_call: TRBJ1-4; cdr3_aa: ASSPPVTGEEKLF
cdr3_length: 13; v_call: TRBV6-5; j_call: TRBJ1-2; cdr3_aa: ASRSTGAPGYGYT
cdr3_length: 13; v_call: TRBV11-2; j_call: TRBJ2-3; cdr3_aa: ASSQRRQSTDTQY
cdr3_length: 13; v_call: TRBV5-1; j_call: TRBJ2-7; cdr3_aa: ASSSTTGVGGEQY
cdr3_length: 11; v_call: TRBV4-2; j_call: TRBJ1-6; cdr3_aa: ASSQGRNSPLH
cdr3_length: 12; v_call: TRBV7-9; j_call: TRBJ2-5; cdr3_aa: ASSFWGGHETQY
cdr3_length: 12; v_call: TRBV19; j_call: TRBJ2-2; cdr3_aa: ASSGTGPTGELF
cdr3_length: 16; v_call: TRBV6-6; j_call: TRBJ2-1; cdr3_aa: ASSPGTGGGSSYNEQF
cdr3_length: 12; v_call: TRBV5-6; j_call: TRBJ2-1; cdr3_aa: ASSWDRAYNEQF
cdr3_length: 11; v_call: TRBV29-1; j_call: TRBJ2-3; cdr3_aa: SVESGDTDTQY
cdr3_length: 13; v_call: TRBV7-2; j_call: TRBJ1-2; cdr3_aa: ASSLVEVLNYGYT
cdr3_length: 13; v_call: TRBV4-2; j_call: TRBJ1-1; cdr3_aa: ASSQDQQGYTEAF